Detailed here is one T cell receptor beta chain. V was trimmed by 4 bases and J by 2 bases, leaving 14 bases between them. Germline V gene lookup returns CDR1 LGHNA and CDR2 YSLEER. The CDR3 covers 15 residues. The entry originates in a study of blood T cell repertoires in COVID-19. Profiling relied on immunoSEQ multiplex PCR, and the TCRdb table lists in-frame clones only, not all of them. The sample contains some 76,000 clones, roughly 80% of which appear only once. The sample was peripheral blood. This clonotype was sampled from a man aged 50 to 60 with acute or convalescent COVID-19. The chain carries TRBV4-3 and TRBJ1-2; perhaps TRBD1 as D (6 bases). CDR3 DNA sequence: TGCGCCAGCAGCCCCCGGACAGAGAACAACTATGGCTACACCTTC. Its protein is CASSPRTENNYGYTF.